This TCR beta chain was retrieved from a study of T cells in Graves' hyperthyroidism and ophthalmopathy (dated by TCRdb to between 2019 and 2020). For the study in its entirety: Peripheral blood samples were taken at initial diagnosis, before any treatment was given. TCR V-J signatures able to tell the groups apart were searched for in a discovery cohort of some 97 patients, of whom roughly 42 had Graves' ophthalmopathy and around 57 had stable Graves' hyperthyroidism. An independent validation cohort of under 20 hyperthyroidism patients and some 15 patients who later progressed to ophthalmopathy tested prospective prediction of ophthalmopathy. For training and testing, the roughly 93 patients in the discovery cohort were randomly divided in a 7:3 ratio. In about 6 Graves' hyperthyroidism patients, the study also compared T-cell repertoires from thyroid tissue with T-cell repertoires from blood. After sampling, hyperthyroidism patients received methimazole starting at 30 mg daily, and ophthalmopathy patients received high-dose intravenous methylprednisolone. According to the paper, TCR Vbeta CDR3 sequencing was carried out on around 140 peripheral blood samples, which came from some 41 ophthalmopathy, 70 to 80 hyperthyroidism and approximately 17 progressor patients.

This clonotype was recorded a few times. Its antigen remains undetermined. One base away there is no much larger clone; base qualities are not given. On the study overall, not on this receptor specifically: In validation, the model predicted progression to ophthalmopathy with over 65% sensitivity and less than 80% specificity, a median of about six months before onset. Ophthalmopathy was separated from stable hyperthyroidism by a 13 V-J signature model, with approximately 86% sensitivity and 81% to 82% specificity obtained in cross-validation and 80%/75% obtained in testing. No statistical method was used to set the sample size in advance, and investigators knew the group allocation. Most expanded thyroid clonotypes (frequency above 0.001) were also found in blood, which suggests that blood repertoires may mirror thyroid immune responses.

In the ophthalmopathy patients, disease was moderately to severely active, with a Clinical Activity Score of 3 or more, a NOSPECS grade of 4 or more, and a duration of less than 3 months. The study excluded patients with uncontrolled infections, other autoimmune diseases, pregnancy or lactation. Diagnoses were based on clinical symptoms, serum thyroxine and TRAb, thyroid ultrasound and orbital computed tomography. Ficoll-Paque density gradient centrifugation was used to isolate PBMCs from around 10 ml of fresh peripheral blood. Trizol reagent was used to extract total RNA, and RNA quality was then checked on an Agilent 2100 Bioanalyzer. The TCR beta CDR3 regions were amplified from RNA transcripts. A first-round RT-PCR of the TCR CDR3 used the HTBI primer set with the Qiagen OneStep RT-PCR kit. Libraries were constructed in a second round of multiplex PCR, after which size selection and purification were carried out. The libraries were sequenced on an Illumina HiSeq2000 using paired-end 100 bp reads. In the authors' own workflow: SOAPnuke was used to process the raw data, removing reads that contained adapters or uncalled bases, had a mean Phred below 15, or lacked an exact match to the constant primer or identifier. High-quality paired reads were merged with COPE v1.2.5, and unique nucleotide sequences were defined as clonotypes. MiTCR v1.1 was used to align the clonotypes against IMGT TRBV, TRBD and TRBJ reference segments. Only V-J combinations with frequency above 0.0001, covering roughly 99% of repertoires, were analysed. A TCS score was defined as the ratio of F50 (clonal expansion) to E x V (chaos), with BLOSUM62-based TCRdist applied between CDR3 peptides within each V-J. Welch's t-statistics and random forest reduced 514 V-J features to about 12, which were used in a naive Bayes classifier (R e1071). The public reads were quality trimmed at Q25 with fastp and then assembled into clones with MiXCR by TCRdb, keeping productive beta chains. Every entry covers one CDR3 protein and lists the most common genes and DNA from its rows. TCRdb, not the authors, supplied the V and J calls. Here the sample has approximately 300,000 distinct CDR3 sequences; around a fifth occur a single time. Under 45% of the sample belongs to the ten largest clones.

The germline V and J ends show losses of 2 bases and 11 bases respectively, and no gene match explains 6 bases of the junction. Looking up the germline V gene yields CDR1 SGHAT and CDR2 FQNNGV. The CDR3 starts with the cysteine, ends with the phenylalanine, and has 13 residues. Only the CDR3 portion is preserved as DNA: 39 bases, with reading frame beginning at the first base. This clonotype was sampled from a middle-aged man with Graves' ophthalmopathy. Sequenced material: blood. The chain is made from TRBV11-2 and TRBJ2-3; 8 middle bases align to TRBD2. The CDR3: CASSLTGGPLQYF. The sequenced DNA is TGTGCCAGCAGCTTAACGGGAGGGCCCTTGCAGTATTTT.